The 15 T cell receptor beta chains below were found in one sample sequenced in a study of T cell repertoires in aging, cancer and after chemotherapy. The template was genomic DNA from peripheral blood, not RNA. Rearranged V-D-J TRB sequences were amplified with a mixed TRB-A/B primer pool. TCRdb analysed the multiplex PCR reads with MiXCR anew, one entry per CDR3 protein. The table shows thousands of distinct CDR3 sequences, with 25% to 30% occurring only once. Material for sequencing was blood. Receptors originate from a human donor in good health.

This clonotype showed up just a few times. V is TRBV20-1 and J is TRBJ1-2; D possibly corresponds to TRBD1 (5 bases). The V end lost 6 bases, the J end lost 6 bases, and 14 bases lay between the germline ends. CDR3 size: 12 residues. Germline CDR1 DFQATT, CDR2 SNEGSKA (reference sequence). The CDR3 loop is CSARGEDNGYTF. As DNA, the CDR3 is TGCAGTGCCCGGGGAGAGGACAATGGCTACACCTTC.

Sample share makes this clonotype medium-sized. CDR3 bases: TGTGCCACCAGCAGCGTACAGGGGGCGAGGGCAGATACGCAGTATTTT. Residues: CATSSVQGARADTQYF. V is TRBV15 and J is TRBJ2-3, with TRBD1 matching 9 bases. V trimming: 3 bases; J trimming: 4 bases; junction bases outside the gene matches: 8. Looked up from germline, CDR1 is LNHNV and CDR2 is YYDKDF (reference sequence). The CDR3 spans 16 residues. The whole variable domain, remainder taken from reference TRBV15 and TRBJ2-3, is DAMVIQNPRYQVTQFGKPVTLSCSQTLNHNVMYWYQQKSSQAPKLLFHYYDKDFNNEADTPDNFQSRRPNTSFCFLDIRSPGLGDTAMYLCATSSVQGARADTQYFGPGTRLTVL.

This clonotype showed up just a few times. The CDR3 nucleotides are TGTGCCAGCAGCCCCCATGTAGGAAGGGAGACCCAGTACTTC. This encodes CASSPHVGRETQYF. The chain uses TRBV5-4 and TRBJ2-5; D not resolved. The CDR3 has 14 residues. Germline CDR1 reads SGHNT; CDR2 reads YYREEE (reference sequence). V gave up 4 bases and J gave up 5 bases, with 15 bases separating them.

Sample share makes this clonotype medium-sized. The rearrangement uses TRBV12-3 or TRBV12-4 and TRBJ2-3; perhaps TRBD1 as D (6 bases). V shed 5 bases and J shed 3 bases, with 15 bases lying between them. There are 15 residues in the CDR3. CDR3 sequence: CASSHRDVSTDTQYF. The CDR3 coding sequence is TGTGCCAGCAGTCACAGGGATGTGTCGACAGATACGCAGTATTTT.

This chain links TRBV7-6 with TRBJ2-5, with 9 bases aligning to TRBD1. CDR1 is SGHVS and CDR2 is FNYEAQ in the germline V gene. J gave up 2 bases and V 7 bases, and 17 bases lay outside the gene matches. CDR3 length: 18 residues. As DNA, the CDR3 is TGTGCCAGCACTACCTTACAGGGGGCGAGACGTACTCAAGAGACCCAGTACTTC. Amino acids: CASTTLQGARRTQETQYF.

This clonotype was found a few times. V and J are TRBV11-2 and TRBJ2-7; D possibly corresponds to TRBD2 (6 bases). This CDR3 has 15 amino acids. The V end lost 0 bases, the J end lost 2 bases, and 11 bases lay between the germline ends. The germline V gene encodes CDR1 SGHAT and CDR2 FQNNGV. The chain's CDR3 is CASSLDLGGAYEQYF. The DNA of the CDR3 is TGTGCCAGCAGCTTAGATCTAGGCGGGGCCTACGAGCAGTACTTC.

The V and J genes are TRBV12-3 or TRBV12-4 and TRBJ1-5; D may be TRBD1 (5 bases). Trimming took 6 bases from V and 4 from J, leaving 34 bases between them. The CDR3 is made up of 21 amino acids. CDR3 DNA sequence: TGTGCCAGCAGCGCCATATGGGACCCGGGTAACCCGCGAAGCAAAAATCAGCCCCAGCATTTT. Its protein is CASSAIWDPGNPRSKNQPQHF.

To note about this clonotype: A single base separates this from a much larger clone, so it may be a read error. The gene calls are TRBV12-3 or TRBV12-4 and TRBJ2-6, with D maybe TRBD1 (5 bases). The CDR3 is made up of 15 amino acids. This chain's CDR3 is CASRPDSPWANDLTF. CDR3 in DNA: TGTGCCAGCAGACCCGACAGCCCTTGGGCCAACGACCTGACTTTC.

Sample share makes this clonotype medium-sized. The chain carries TRBV5-5 and TRBJ1-2, with D unresolved. Trimming cost V 0 bases and J 5 bases, with 11 bases left between them. Germline assignment: CDR1 SGHKS and CDR2 YYEKEE (reference sequence). The CDR3 consists of 14 residues. As DNA, the CDR3 is TGTGCCAGCAGCTTGGTTAGGGTAGAGTATGGCTACACCTTC. It is translated as CASSLVRVEYGYTF.

V and J are TRBV20-1 and TRBJ2-7; perhaps D is TRBD1 or TRBD2 (6 bases each). This CDR3 comprises 13 residues. CDR1 is DFQATT and CDR2 is SNEGSKA in the germline V gene (reference sequence). Trimming left V 5 bases short and J 0 bases short, with 11 bases between. The CDR3 DNA sequence: TGCAGTGCTGGGGGCGGGAACTCCTACGAGCAGTACTTC. Protein sequence: CSAGGGNSYEQYF.

V usage is TRBV29-1 and J usage is TRBJ2-7; D may be TRBD1 or TRBD2 (7 bases each). Deletions cut 3 bases from V and 4 bases from J, with 16 bases between. The CDR3 loop spans 14 amino acids. Germline V gene data show CDR1 as SQVTM and CDR2 as ANQGSEA. The CDR3 is CSVDPSGGGYEQYF. CDR3 bases: TGCAGCGTTGATCCTTCAGGGGGAGGGTACGAGCAGTACTTC.

This clonotype is termed medium-sized. V usage is TRBV6-2 or TRBV6-3 and J usage is TRBJ2-7; maybe TRBD2 (5 bases). The CDR3 contains 13 residues. In germline, CDR1 is MNHEY, CDR2 SVGEGT. V shed 2 bases and J shed 4 bases, with 9 bases lying between them. The CDR3 sequence: CASSYALGYEQYF. As DNA, the CDR3 is TGTGCCAGCAGTTACGCACTAGGATACGAGCAGTACTTC.

In this sample, this clonotype turned up once. The rearrangement links TRBV7-9 to TRBJ1-1, with TRBD1 as a possible D gene (5 bases). Germline CDR1 reads SEHNR; CDR2 reads FQNEAQ (reference sequence). CDR3 length: 16 amino acids. V lost 3 bases, J lost 2 bases, and 16 bases lay in between. The CDR3 loop is CASSFERGLKNTEAFF. CDR3 in DNA: TGTGCCAGCAGCTTTGAGAGGGGACTTAAAAACACTGAAGCTTTCTTT.

The rearrangement links TRBV4-2 to TRBJ2-1; 7 nucleotides agree with TRBD1. CDR3 length equals 15 residues. Losses at the gene ends were 0 bases for V and 5 bases for J; bases not matched to a gene: 4. The germline V gene has CDR1 LGHNA and CDR2 YNFKEQ. CDR3 region: CASSQEGTADNEQFF. CDR3 DNA: TGTGCCAGCAGCCAAGAAGGGACAGCGGACAATGAGCAGTTCTTC.

V and J are TRBV6-2 or TRBV6-3 and TRBJ2-7, with 9 positions matching TRBD2. The CDR3 spans 14 residues. From germline, CDR1 is MNHEY and CDR2 SVGEGT. V gave up 10 bases and J gave up 4 bases; unmatched junction bases: 11. The DNA of the CDR3 is TGTGCCACCCGGCTTGCGGGAGGGCGGTACGAGCAGTACTTC. Its protein is CATRLAGGRYEQYF.